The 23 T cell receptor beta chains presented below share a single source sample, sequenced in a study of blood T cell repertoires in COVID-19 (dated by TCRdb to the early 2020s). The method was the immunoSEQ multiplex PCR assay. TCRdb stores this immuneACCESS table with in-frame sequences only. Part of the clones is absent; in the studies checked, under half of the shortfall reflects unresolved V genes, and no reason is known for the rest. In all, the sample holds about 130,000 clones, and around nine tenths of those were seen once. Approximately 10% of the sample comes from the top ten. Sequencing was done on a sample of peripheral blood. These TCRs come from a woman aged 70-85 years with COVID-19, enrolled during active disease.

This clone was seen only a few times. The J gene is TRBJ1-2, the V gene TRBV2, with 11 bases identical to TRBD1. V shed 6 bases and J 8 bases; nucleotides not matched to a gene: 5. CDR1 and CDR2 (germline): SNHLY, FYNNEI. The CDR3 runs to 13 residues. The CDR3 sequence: CASRDRGLEGYTF. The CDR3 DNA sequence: TGTGCCAGCAGGGACAGGGGGCTCGAGGGCTACACCTTC.

CDR3 sequence (DNA): TGCGCCGGCGGACAGCCACGCAATCAGCCCCAGCATTTT. This translates into CAGGQPRNQPQHF. V and J are TRBV5-1 and TRBJ1-5, with a tentative D call TRBD1 (6 bases). V was clipped by 10 bases and J by 2 bases, with 13 bases between them. Germline V gene data show CDR1 as SGHRS and CDR2 as YFSETQ. This CDR3 has 13 amino acids.

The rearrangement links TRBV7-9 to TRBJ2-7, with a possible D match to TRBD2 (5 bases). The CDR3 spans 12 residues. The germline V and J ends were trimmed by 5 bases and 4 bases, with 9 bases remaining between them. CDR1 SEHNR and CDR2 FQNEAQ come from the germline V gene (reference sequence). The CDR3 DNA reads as TGTGCCAGCAGCCGCGGGCCGTACGAGCAGTACTTC. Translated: CASSRGPYEQYF. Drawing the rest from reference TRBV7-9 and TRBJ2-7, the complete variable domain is DTGVSQNPRHKITKRGQNVTFRCDPISEHNRLYWYRQTLGQGPEFLTYFQNEAQLEKSRLLSDRFSAERPKGSFSTLEIQRTEQGDSAMYLCASSRGPYEQYFGPGTRLTVT.

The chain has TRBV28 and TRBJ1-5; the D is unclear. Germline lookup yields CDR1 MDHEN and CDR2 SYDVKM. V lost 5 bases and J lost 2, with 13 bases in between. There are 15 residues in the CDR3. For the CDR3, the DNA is TGTGCCAGCAGTCCCATACGTCGCGGCAATCAGCCCCAGCATTTT. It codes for CASSPIRRGNQPQHF.

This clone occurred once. CDR3 residues: CASSFPRTANYGYTF. For the CDR3, the DNA is TGTGCCAGCAGTTTTCCCAGGACAGCTAACTATGGCTACACCTTC. V is TRBV28 and J is TRBJ1-2, with D possibly matching TRBD1 (6 bases). Germline CDR1 reads MDHEN; CDR2 reads SYDVKM. The V and J ends lost 3 bases and 0 bases respectively, with 11 bases between them. This CDR3 region has 15 residues.

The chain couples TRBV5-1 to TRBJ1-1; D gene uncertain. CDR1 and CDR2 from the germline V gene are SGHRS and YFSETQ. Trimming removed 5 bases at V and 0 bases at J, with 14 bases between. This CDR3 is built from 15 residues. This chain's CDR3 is CASSSMTFMNTEAFF. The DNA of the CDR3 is TGCGCCAGCAGTAGTATGACATTCATGAACACTGAAGCTTTCTTT.

The CDR3 coding sequence is TGTGCCAGCAGCTTCAACGGGATGAACACTGAAGCTTTCTTT. Residues: CASSFNGMNTEAFF. This chain links TRBV11-2 with TRBJ1-1, with no clear D. Germline CDR1 SGHAT, CDR2 FQNNGV. Deletions cut 3 bases from V and 0 bases from J, with 8 bases between. The CDR3 runs 14 residues. Full variable domain (remainder filled in from reference TRBV11-2 and TRBJ1-1): EAGVAQSPRYKIIEKRQSVAFWCNPISGHATLYWYQQILGQGPKLLIQFQNNGVVDDSQLPKDRFSAERLKGVDSTLKIQPAKLEDSAVYLCASSFNGMNTEAFFGQGTRLTVV.

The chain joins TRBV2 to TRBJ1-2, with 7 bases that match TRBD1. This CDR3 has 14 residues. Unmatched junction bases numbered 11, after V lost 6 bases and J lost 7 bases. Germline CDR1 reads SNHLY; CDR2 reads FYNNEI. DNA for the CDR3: TGTGCCAGCAGACTGACAGGGTCCCGAGGTGGCTACACCTTC. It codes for CASRLTGSRGGYTF.

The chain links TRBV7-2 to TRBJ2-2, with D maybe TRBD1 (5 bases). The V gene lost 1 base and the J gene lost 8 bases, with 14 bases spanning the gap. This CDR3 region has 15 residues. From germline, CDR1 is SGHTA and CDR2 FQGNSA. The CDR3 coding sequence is TGTGCCAGCAGCTTAGTCAGGGCAAGTTTAGGGGAGCTGTTTTTT. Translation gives CASSLVRASLGELFF.

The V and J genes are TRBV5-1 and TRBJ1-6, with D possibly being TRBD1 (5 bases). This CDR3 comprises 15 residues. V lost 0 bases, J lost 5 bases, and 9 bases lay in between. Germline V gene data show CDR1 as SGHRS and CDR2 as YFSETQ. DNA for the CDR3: TGCGCCAGCAGCTTGGAGGGGTCTGATAATTCACCCCTCCACTTT. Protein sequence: CASSLEGSDNSPLHF.

CDR3 sequence reads: CASSPPGLQETQYF. DNA of the CDR3: TGTGCCAGCAGTCCACCAGGGCTACAAGAGACCCAGTACTTC. This chain joins TRBV27 and TRBJ2-5, with D perhaps matching TRBD1 (5 bases). The CDR3 totals 14 residues. V lost 5 bases to trimming and J lost 2 bases, with 12 bases between them. Germline CDR1 MNHEY, CDR2 SMNVEV (reference sequence).

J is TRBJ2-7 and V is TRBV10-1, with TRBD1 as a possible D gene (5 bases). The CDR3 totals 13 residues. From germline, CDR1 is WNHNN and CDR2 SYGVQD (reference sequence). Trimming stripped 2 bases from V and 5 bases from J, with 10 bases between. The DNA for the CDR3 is TGCGCCAGCAGTGAGGGGAAGGGGAACGAGCAGTACTTC. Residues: CASSEGKGNEQYF.

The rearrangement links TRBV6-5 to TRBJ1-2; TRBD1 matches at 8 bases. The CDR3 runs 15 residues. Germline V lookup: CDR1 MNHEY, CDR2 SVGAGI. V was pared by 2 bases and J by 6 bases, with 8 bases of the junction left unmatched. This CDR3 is CASSYPGQGADGYTF. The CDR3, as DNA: TGTGCCAGCAGTTACCCAGGACAGGGCGCGGATGGCTACACCTTC.

The CDR3 DNA reads TGTGCCAGCAGTTACGGGGAGGCCTATGGCTACACCTTC. Protein product: CASSYGEAYGYTF. The rearrangement joins TRBV6-2 or TRBV6-3 to TRBJ1-2, with D uncertain. This CDR3 is 13 amino acids long. V was pared by 2 bases and J by 4 bases, with 8 bases between. Germline CDR1 is MNHEY and CDR2 is SVGEGT.

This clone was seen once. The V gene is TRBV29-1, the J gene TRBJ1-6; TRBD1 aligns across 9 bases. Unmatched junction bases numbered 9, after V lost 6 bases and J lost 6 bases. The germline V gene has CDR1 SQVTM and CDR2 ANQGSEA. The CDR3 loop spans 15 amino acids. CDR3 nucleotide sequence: TGCAGCGTGAAGGAACAGGGGGCGGTTAATTCACCCCTCCACTTT. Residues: CSVKEQGAVNSPLHF.

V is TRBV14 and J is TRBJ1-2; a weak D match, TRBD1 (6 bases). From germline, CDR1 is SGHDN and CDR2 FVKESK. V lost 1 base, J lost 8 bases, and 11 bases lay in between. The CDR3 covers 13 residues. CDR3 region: CASSQVRGGGYTF. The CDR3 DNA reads TGTGCCAGCAGCCAAGTCCGCGGGGGCGGCTACACCTTC.

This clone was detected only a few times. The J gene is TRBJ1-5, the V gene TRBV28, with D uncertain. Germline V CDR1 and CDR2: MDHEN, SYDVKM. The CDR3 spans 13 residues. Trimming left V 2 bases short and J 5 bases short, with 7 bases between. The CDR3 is CASSLRRYQPQHF. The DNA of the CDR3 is TGTGCCAGCAGTTTAAGGAGGTATCAGCCCCAGCATTTT.

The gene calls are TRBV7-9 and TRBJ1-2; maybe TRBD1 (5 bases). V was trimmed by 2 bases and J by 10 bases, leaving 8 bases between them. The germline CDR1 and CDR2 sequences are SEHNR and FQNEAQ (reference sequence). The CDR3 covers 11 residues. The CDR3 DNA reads TGTGCCAGCAGCTTACGGGGGGTCTACACCTTC. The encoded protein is CASSLRGVYTF.

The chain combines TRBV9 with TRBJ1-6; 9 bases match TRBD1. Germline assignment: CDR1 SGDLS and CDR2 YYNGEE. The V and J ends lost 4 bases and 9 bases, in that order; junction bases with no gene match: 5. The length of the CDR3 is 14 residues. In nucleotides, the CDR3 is TGTGCCAGCAGCACCCGACAGGGGGGTTCACCCCTCCACTTT. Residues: CASSTRQGGSPLHF.

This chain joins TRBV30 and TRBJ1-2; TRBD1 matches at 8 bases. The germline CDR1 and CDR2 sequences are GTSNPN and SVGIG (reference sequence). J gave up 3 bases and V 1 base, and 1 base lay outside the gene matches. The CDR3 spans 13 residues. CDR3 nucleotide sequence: TGTGCCTGGAGTGCAGGGGGCGACTATGGCTACACCTTC. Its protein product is CAWSAGGDYGYTF.

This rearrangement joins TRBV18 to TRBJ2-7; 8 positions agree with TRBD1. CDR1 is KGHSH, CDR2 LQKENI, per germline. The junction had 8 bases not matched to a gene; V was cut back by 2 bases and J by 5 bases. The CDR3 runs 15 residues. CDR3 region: CASSPKGTGIDEQYF. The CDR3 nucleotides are TGTGCCAGCTCACCAAAAGGGACAGGCATCGACGAGCAGTACTTC.

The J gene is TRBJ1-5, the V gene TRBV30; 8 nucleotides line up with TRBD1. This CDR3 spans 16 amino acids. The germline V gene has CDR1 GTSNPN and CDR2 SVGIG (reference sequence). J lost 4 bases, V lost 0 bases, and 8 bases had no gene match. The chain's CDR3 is CAWSVPGGRFNQPQHF. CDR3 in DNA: TGTGCCTGGAGTGTACCAGGGGGCAGATTTAATCAGCCCCAGCATTTT.

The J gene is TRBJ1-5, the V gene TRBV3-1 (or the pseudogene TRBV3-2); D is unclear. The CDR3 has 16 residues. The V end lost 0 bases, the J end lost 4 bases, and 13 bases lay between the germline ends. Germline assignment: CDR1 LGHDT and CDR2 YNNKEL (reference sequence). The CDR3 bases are TGTGCCAGCAGCCAAGACGCGGGGAATGGTAATCAGCCCCAGCATTTT. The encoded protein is CASSQDAGNGNQPQHF.